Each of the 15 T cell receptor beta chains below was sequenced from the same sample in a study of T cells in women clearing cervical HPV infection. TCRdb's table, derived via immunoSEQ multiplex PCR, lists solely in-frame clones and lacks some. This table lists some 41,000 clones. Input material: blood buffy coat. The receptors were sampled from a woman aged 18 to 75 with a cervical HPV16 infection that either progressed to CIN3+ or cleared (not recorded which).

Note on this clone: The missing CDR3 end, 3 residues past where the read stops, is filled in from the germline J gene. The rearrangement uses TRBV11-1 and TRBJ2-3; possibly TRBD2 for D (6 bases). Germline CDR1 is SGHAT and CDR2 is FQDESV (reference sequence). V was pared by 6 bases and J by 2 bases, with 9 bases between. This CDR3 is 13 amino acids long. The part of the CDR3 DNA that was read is TGTGCCAGCAGGACTAGAATCACAGATACG. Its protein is CASRTRITDT. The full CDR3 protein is CASRTRITDTQYF.

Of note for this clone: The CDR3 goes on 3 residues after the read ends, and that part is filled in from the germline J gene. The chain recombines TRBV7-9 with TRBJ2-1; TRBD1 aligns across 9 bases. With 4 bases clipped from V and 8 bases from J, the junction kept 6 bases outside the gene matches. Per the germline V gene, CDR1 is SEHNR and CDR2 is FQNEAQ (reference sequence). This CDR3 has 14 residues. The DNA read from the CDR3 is TGTGCCAGCAGCTCCCGGGACAGGGCCCATGAG. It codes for CASSSRDRAHE. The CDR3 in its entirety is CASSSRDRAHEQFF.

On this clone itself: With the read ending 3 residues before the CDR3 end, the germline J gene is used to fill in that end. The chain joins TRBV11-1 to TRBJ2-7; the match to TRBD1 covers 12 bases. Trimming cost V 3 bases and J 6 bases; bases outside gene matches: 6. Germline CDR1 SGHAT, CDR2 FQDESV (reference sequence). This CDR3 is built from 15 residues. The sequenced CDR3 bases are TGTGCCAGCAGCTTTACGGGACAGGGGGCTGGCGAG. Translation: CASSFTGQGAGE. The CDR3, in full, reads CASSFTGQGAGEQYF.

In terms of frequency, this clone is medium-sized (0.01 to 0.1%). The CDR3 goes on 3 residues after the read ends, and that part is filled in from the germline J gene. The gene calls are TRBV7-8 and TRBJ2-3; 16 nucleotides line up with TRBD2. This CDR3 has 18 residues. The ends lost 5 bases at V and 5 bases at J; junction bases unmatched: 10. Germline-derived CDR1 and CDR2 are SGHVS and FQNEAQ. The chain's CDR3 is CASSPSQGTSGRGDTQYF. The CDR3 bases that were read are TGTGCCAGCAGCCCTAGTCAGGGGACTAGCGGGAGGGGAGATACG.

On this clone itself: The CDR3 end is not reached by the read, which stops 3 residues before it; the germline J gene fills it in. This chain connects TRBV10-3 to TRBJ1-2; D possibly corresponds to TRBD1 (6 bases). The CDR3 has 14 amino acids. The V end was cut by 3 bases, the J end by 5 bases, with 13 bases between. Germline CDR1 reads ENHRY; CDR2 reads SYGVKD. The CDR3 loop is CAISEGATGYGYTF. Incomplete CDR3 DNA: TGTGCCATCAGTGAAGGAGCCACAGGGTATGGC.

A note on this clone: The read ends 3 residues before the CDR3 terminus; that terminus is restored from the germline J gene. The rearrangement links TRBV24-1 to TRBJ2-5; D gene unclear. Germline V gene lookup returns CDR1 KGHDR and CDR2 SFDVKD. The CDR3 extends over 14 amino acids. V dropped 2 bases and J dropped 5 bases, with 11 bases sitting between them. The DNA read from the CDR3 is TGTGCCACCAGTGATTCCAGAATGCTTGAGACC. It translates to CATSDSRMLET. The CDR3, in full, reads CATSDSRMLETQYF.

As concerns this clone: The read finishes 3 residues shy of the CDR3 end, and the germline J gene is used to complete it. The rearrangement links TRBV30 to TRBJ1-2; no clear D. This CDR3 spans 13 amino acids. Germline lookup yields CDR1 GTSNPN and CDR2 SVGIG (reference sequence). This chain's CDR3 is CAWSVRRGNDYTF. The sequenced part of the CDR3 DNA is TGTGCCTGGAGTGTACGACGGGGAAATGAC.

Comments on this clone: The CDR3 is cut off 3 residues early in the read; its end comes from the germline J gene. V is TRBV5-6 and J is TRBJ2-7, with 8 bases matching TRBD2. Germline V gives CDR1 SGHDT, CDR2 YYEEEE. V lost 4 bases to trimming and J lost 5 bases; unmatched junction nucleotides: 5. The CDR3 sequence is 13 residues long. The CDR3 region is CASSPGLDHEQYF. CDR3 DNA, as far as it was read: TGTGCCAGCAGCCCGGGACTAGATCACGAG.

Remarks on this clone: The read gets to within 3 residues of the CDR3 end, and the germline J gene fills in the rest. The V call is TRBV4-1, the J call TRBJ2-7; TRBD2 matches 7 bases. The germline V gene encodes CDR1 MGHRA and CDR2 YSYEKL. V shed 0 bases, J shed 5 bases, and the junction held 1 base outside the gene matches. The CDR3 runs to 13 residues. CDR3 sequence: CASSQDGGNEQYF. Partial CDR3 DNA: TGCGCCAGCAGCCAAGACGGGGGGAACGAG.

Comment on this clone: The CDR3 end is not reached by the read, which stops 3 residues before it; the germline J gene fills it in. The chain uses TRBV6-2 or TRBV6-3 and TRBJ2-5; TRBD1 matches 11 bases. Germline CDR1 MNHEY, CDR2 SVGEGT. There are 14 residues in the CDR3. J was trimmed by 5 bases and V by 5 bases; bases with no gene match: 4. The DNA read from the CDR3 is TGTGCCAGCAGTCACAGGACAGGGGGCGAGACC. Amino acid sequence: CASSHRTGGET. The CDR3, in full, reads CASSHRTGGETQYF.

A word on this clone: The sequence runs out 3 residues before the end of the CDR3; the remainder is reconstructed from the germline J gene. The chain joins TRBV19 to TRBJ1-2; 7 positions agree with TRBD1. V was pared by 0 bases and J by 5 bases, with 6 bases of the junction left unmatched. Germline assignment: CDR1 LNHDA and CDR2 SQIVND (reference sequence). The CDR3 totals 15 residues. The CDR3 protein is CASSIEATGRYGYTF. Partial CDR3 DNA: TGTGCCAGTAGTATAGAGGCGACAGGGAGATATGGC.

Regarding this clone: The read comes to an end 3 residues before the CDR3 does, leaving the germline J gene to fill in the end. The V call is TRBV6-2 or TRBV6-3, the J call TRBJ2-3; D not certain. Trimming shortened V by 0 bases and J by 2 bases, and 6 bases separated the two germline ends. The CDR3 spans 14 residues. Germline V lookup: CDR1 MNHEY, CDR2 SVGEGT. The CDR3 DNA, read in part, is TGTGCCAGCAGTTACTCTTCTTTCACAGATACG. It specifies CASSYSSFTDT. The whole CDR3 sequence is CASSYSSFTDTQYF.

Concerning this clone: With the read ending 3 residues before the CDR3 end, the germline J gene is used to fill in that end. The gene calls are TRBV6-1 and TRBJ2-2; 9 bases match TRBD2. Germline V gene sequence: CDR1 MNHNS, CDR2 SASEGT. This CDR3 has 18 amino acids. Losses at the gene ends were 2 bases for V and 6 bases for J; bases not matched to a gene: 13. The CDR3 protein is CASSESGSGSPGAGELFF. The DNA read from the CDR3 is TGTGCCAGCAGTGAAAGCGGTAGCGGGAGCCCCGGGGCCGGGGAG.

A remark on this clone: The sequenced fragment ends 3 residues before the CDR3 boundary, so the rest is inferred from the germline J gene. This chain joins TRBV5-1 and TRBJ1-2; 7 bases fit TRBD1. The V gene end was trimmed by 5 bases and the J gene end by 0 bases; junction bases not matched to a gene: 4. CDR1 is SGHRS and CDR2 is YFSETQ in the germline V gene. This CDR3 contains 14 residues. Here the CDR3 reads CASRDRLTNYGYTF. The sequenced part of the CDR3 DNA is TGCGCCAGCAGGGACAGGTTAACTAACTATGGC. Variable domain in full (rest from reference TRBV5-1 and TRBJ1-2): KAGVTQTPRYLIKTRGQQVTLSCSPISGHRSVSWYQQTPGQGLQFLFEYFSETQRNKGNFPGRFSGRQFSNSRSEMNVSTLELGDSALYLCASRDRLTNYGYTFGSGTRLTVV.

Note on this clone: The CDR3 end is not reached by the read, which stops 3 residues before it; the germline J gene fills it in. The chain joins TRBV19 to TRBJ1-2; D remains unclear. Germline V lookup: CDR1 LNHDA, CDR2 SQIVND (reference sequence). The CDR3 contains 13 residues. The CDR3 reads CASSGGSRYDYTF. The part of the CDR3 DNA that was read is TGTGCCAGTAGTGGCGGGAGTCGCTACGAC.